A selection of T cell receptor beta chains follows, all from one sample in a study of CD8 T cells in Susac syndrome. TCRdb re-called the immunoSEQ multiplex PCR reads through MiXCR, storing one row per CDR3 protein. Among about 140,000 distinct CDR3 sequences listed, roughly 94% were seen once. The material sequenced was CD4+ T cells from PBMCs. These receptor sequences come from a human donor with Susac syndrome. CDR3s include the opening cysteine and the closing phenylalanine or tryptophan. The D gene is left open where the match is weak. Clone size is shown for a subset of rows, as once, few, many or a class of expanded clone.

CDR3 DNA: TGTGCCAGCAGTTTGTCCTCCTTGCAGCCCCAGCATTTT
CDR3 protein: CASSLSSLQPQHF
V gene: TRBV12-3/TRBV12-4
J gene: TRBJ1-5
D gene: .
clone size: .

CDR3 DNA: TGCAGCGTTGAAATGGAGTCAGGCAGGGGAGAGCAGTACTTC
CDR3 protein: CSVEMESGRGEQYF
V gene: TRBV29-1
J gene: TRBJ2-7
D gene: .
clone size: .

CDR3 DNA: TGTGCCAGCAGCACTCAGCGGGAGGGCCAATCGTCCGGGGACTTC
CDR3 protein: CASSTQREGQSSGDF
V gene: TRBV7-2
J gene: TRBJ2-5
D gene: TRBD2
clone size: .

CDR3 DNA: TGTGCCAGCAGCGTAGGGGGACAGGTTACCTACGAGCAGTACTTC
CDR3 protein: CASSVGGQVTYEQYF
V gene: TRBV9
J gene: TRBJ2-7
D gene: TRBD1
clone size: .

CDR3 DNA: TGCGCCAGCAGCCAAGGAGCGGGGGCCAACGTCCTGACTTTC
CDR3 protein: CASSQGAGANVLTF
V gene: TRBV11-2
J gene: TRBJ2-6
D gene: .
clone size: .

CDR3 DNA: TGTGCCAGTAGTATAAGGAAAGACAGGGCGTCCTACAATGAGCAGTTCTTC
CDR3 protein: CASSIRKDRASYNEQFF
V gene: TRBV19
J gene: TRBJ2-1
D gene: TRBD1
clone size: .

CDR3 DNA: TGTGCCATCAGTGGACAGGCCCCGGAGGGCTACACCTTC
CDR3 protein: CAISGQAPEGYTF
V gene: TRBV10-3
J gene: TRBJ1-2
D gene: .
clone size: once

CDR3 DNA: TGTGCCAGCAGCCTAATGCGGGAAGGGGAGCAGTTCTTC
CDR3 protein: CASSLMREGEQFF
V gene: TRBV7-9
J gene: TRBJ2-1
D gene: .
clone size: .

CDR3 DNA: TGTGCCAGCAGTGCCATCCCCGGACTAGCGGAAGAGACCCAGTACTTC
CDR3 protein: CASSAIPGLAEETQYF
V gene: TRBV25-1
J gene: TRBJ2-5
D gene: TRBD2
clone size: .

CDR3 DNA: TGCAGTGGGGGGCGCGGGAATGAGCAGTTCTTC
CDR3 protein: CSGGRGNEQFF
V gene: TRBV20-1
J gene: TRBJ2-1
D gene: .
clone size: .

CDR3 DNA: TGTGCCTGGAGTCGGGATAGCAATCAGCCCCAGCATTTT
CDR3 protein: CAWSRDSNQPQHF
V gene: TRBV30
J gene: TRBJ1-5
D gene: .
clone size: .

CDR3 DNA: TGCAGCGGCATACTAGCGGGAGGTGGGAATGAGCAGTTCTTC
CDR3 protein: CSGILAGGGNEQFF
V gene: TRBV29-1
J gene: TRBJ2-1
D gene: TRBD2
clone size: once

CDR3 DNA: TGTGCCAGCAGCCGCGGTTCCTACGAGCAGTACTTC
CDR3 protein: CASSRGSYEQYF
V gene: TRBV28
J gene: TRBJ2-7
D gene: .
clone size: .

CDR3 DNA: TGTGCCAGCAGCTTAGCGCTAGCGGAGGGCACAGATACGCAGTATTTT
CDR3 protein: CASSLALAEGTDTQYF
V gene: TRBV7-2
J gene: TRBJ2-3
D gene: TRBD2
clone size: .

CDR3 DNA: TGTGCCAGCAAAGCATCCCTCGATGATGAGCAGTTCTTC
CDR3 protein: CASKASLDDEQFF
V gene: TRBV16
J gene: TRBJ2-1
D gene: .
clone size: .

CDR3 DNA: TGTGCTAGCAGCTTTGGGGCGAAAGAGACCCAGTACTTC
CDR3 protein: CASSFGAKETQYF
V gene: TRBV7-7
J gene: TRBJ2-5
D gene: .
clone size: once

CDR3 DNA: TGTGCCAGCAGTGTAGGGGTCAATGGCTACACCTTC
CDR3 protein: CASSVGVNGYTF
V gene: TRBV25-1
J gene: TRBJ1-2
D gene: .
clone size: .

CDR3 DNA: TGCAGTGTCCAACAGGGAGATCAGCCCCAGCATTTT
CDR3 protein: CSVQQGDQPQHF
V gene: TRBV20-1
J gene: TRBJ1-5
D gene: .
clone size: .

CDR3 DNA: TGTGCCAGCAGTTTTAGGAGGGTCGAGGGCTACACCTTC
CDR3 protein: CASSFRRVEGYTF
V gene: TRBV12-3/TRBV12-4
J gene: TRBJ1-2
D gene: .
clone size: .

CDR3 DNA: TGTGCCAGCAGCTTAAGCGGGGGACGGGGTGAGCAGTTCTTC
CDR3 protein: CASSLSGGRGEQFF
V gene: TRBV11-2
J gene: TRBJ2-1
D gene: TRBD2
clone size: .

CDR3 DNA: TGCAGTGCTCTGGGGGGGGCGGGTGGCTACACCTTC
CDR3 protein: CSALGGAGGYTF
V gene: TRBV20-1
J gene: TRBJ1-2
D gene: .
clone size: .

CDR3 DNA: TGTGCCAGCAGCGCCCACCGGGAGGCAGCGGCACCCCTCCACTTT
CDR3 protein: CASSAHREAAAPLHF
V gene: TRBV9
J gene: TRBJ1-6
D gene: .
clone size: .

CDR3 DNA: TGCAGCTTTGGAACGGGACTAGCGGGGGGGCCCACAGATACGCAGTATTTT
CDR3 protein: CSFGTGLAGGPTDTQYF
V gene: TRBV29-1
J gene: TRBJ2-3
D gene: TRBD2
clone size: .

CDR3 DNA: TGTGCCAGCAGCTTGCTTGCCGGGAACGGCTACACCTTC
CDR3 protein: CASSLLAGNGYTF
V gene: TRBV5-6
J gene: TRBJ1-2
D gene: .
clone size: .

CDR3 DNA: TGTGCCAGCAGTCTCAGGTCCTACGAGCAGTACTTC
CDR3 protein: CASSLRSYEQYF
V gene: TRBV28
J gene: TRBJ2-7
D gene: .
clone size: few

CDR3 DNA: TGCAGTGCTAGAGGAAACTGGGCGGCCTACAATGAGCAGTTCTTC
CDR3 protein: CSARGNWAAYNEQFF
V gene: TRBV20-1
J gene: TRBJ2-1
D gene: .
clone size: .

CDR3 DNA: TGTGCCAGCAGCCAAGTTGGGGGTCGCAATCAGCCCCAGCATTTT
CDR3 protein: CASSQVGGRNQPQHF
V gene: TRBV4-2
J gene: TRBJ1-5
D gene: .
clone size: .

CDR3 DNA: TGTGCCAGCAGCGCCACAGATACGCAGTATTTT
CDR3 protein: CASSATDTQYF
V gene: TRBV3-1
J gene: TRBJ2-3
D gene: .
clone size: .

CDR3 DNA: TGTGCCAGCAGTGAAGCAACGGGCCGCACCGGGGAGCTGTTTTTT
CDR3 protein: CASSEATGRTGELFF
V gene: TRBV2
J gene: TRBJ2-2
D gene: .
clone size: .

CDR3 DNA: TGTGCCAGCTCACCACGGACAGGCGATAATGAAAAACTGTTTTTT
CDR3 protein: CASSPRTGDNEKLFF
V gene: TRBV18
J gene: TRBJ1-4
D gene: TRBD1
clone size: .

CDR3 DNA: TGTGCCAGCAGCACCCGACTAGCCAGTGGAGATACGCAGTATTTT
CDR3 protein: CASSTRLASGDTQYF
V gene: TRBV7-9
J gene: TRBJ2-3
D gene: TRBD2
clone size: .

CDR3 DNA: TGTGCCAGCAGCCAGGGGACGACGTGGCAGTACTTC
CDR3 protein: CASSQGTTWQYF
V gene: TRBV14
J gene: TRBJ2-7
D gene: .
clone size: .

CDR3 DNA: TGCAGTCCTAGCGGTGGTACGCAGTATTTT
CDR3 protein: CSPSGGTQYF
V gene: TRBV20-1
J gene: TRBJ2-3
D gene: TRBD2
clone size: .

CDR3 DNA: TGCAGTGCAGAAGCCGGTGGACCCGATTTATATACGCAGTATTTT
CDR3 protein: CSAEAGGPDLYTQYF
V gene: TRBV20-1
J gene: TRBJ2-3
D gene: .
clone size: .

CDR3 DNA: TGTGCCATCAGCGGGGGACTAGCCATCACAGATACGCAGTATTTT
CDR3 protein: CAISGGLAITDTQYF
V gene: TRBV10-3
J gene: TRBJ2-3
D gene: TRBD2
clone size: .

CDR3 DNA: TGTGCCAGCAGCGTGGAACAAGAGACCCAGTACTTC
CDR3 protein: CASSVEQETQYF
V gene: TRBV9
J gene: TRBJ2-5
D gene: .
clone size: .

CDR3 DNA: TGCAGCGTTCTAGGAGAGACCCAGTACTTC
CDR3 protein: CSVLGETQYF
V gene: TRBV29-1
J gene: TRBJ2-5
D gene: .
clone size: .

CDR3 DNA: TGTGCCAGCAGCTTGGGACTAGCTTCCCCTGAGCAGTTCTTC
CDR3 protein: CASSLGLASPEQFF
V gene: TRBV5-5
J gene: TRBJ2-1
D gene: TRBD2
clone size: .

CDR3 DNA: TGTGCCAGCAGATATCTGGGCACGCAGTATTTT
CDR3 protein: CASRYLGTQYF
V gene: TRBV12-3/TRBV12-4
J gene: TRBJ2-3
D gene: .
clone size: .

CDR3 DNA: TGCAGTGCTCTGTTGTCGAGCGCTGAAGCTTTCTTT
CDR3 protein: CSALLSSAEAFF
V gene: TRBV20-1
J gene: TRBJ1-1
D gene: .
clone size: .

CDR3 DNA: TGTGCCAGCAGCCTCGGCGGGTTCAATCAGCCCCAGCATTTT
CDR3 protein: CASSLGGFNQPQHF
V gene: TRBV7-8
J gene: TRBJ1-5
D gene: .
clone size: .

CDR3 DNA: TGTGCCAGCAGCGTGGACTCTCGAGGTCTGGAGACCCAGTACTTC
CDR3 protein: CASSVDSRGLETQYF
V gene: TRBV9
J gene: TRBJ2-5
D gene: .
clone size: .

CDR3 DNA: TGTGCCAGCAGCTTAGCGTTAGCGGGAGGAGGCACAGATACGCAGTATTTT
CDR3 protein: CASSLALAGGGTDTQYF
V gene: TRBV7-2
J gene: TRBJ2-3
D gene: TRBD2
clone size: .

CDR3 DNA: TGTGCCAGCAGCTTAGGATCAGGAGCCAGGGCTAACTATGGCTACACCTTC
CDR3 protein: CASSLGSGARANYGYTF
V gene: TRBV7-2
J gene: TRBJ1-2
D gene: .
clone size: .

CDR3 DNA: TGTGCCACCAGCCCTTTAAGCGGGGTCGCAGAGACCCAGTACTTC
CDR3 protein: CATSPLSGVAETQYF
V gene: TRBV15
J gene: TRBJ2-5
D gene: TRBD2
clone size: .

CDR3 DNA: TGCGCCAGCAGCTTGGAACAGACGTACGAGCAGTACTTC
CDR3 protein: CASSLEQTYEQYF
V gene: TRBV5-1
J gene: TRBJ2-7
D gene: .
clone size: .

CDR3 DNA: TGCAGCGCTTTCCGCGGAGGGGGCGATTGGACTGAAGCTTTCTTT
CDR3 protein: CSAFRGGGDWTEAFF
V gene: TRBV29-1
J gene: TRBJ1-1
D gene: TRBD1
clone size: .

CDR3 DNA: TGTGCCACCAGTGATTTAACAGGGGAAGAAGAGACCCAGTACTTC
CDR3 protein: CATSDLTGEEETQYF
V gene: TRBV24-1
J gene: TRBJ2-5
D gene: TRBD1
clone size: .

CDR3 DNA: TGTGCCAGCAGCAAAGAGGAGACCAAAAACATTCAGTACTTC
CDR3 protein: CASSKEETKNIQYF
V gene: TRBV21-1
J gene: TRBJ2-4
D gene: .
clone size: .

CDR3 DNA: TGTGCCAGCTCTCCTAATCAGCCCCAGCATTTT
CDR3 protein: CASSPNQPQHF
V gene: TRBV28
J gene: TRBJ1-5
D gene: .
clone size: few

CDR3 DNA: TGCAGTGCTAGAGATCCCGGCAGCAATCAGCCCCAGCATTTT
CDR3 protein: CSARDPGSNQPQHF
V gene: TRBV20-1
J gene: TRBJ1-5
D gene: .
clone size: once

CDR3 DNA: TGTGCCAGCAGCGAACACAGGGAAGATGAGCAGTTCTTC
CDR3 protein: CASSEHREDEQFF
V gene: TRBV7-3
J gene: TRBJ2-1
D gene: .
clone size: .

CDR3 DNA: TGTGCCACCAGCAGAGAACCAGGAAACAATTCACCCCTCCACTTT
CDR3 protein: CATSREPGNNSPLHF
V gene: TRBV15
J gene: TRBJ1-6
D gene: .
clone size: .

CDR3 DNA: TGTGCCAGCAGTGAATACCCCACCTACGAGCAGTACTTC
CDR3 protein: CASSEYPTYEQYF
V gene: TRBV25-1
J gene: TRBJ2-7
D gene: .
clone size: .

CDR3 DNA: TGTGCCAGCAGCTCGGGACTAGTAGAGACCCAGTACTTC
CDR3 protein: CASSSGLVETQYF
V gene: TRBV11-2
J gene: TRBJ2-5
D gene: TRBD2
clone size: .

CDR3 DNA: TGTGCCAGCAGCTCGACAGGCAAATATGGCTACACCTTC
CDR3 protein: CASSSTGKYGYTF
V gene: TRBV28
J gene: TRBJ1-2
D gene: .
clone size: .

CDR3 DNA: TGCAGTGCCCCCCGGACAGGGGGTAGCACAGATACGCAGTATTTT
CDR3 protein: CSAPRTGGSTDTQYF
V gene: TRBV20-1
J gene: TRBJ2-3
D gene: TRBD1
clone size: .

CDR3 DNA: TGTGCCAGCAGCTTGGGACTAGCGGGAGGGCCGGAAGAGACCCAGTACTTC
CDR3 protein: CASSLGLAGGPEETQYF
V gene: TRBV5-4
J gene: TRBJ2-5
D gene: TRBD2
clone size: .

CDR3 DNA: TGCAGTGCTCTTCGGGACGCGTCTTCGGGTACGCAGTATTTT
CDR3 protein: CSALRDASSGTQYF
V gene: TRBV20-1
J gene: TRBJ2-3
D gene: .
clone size: .